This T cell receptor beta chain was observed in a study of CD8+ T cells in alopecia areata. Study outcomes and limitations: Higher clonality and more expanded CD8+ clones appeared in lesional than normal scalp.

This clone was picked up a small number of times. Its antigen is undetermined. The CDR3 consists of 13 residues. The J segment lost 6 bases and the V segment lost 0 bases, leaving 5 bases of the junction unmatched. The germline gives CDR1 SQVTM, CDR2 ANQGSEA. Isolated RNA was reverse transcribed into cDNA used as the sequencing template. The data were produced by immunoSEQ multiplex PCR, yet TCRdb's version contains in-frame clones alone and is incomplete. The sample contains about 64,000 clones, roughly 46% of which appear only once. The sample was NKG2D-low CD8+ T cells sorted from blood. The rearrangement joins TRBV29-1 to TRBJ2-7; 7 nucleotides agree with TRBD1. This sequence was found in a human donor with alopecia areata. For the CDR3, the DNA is TGCAGCGTTGAAGAGCAGGGGGATGGCGAGCAGTACTTC. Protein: CSVEEQGDGEQYF.